This TCR beta chain originates from a study of beta chain features in type 1 diabetes. Findings of the study overall: Patients showed naive, central memory and Treg TCRB repertoires that appeared more similar than those of healthy donors. Shorter TCRB CDR3s, moderately but significantly so, were found in Type 1 diabetes patients in all four CD4+ subsets. Cells with high TCR expression could be over-represented by cDNA sequencing.

Expressed TCRB transcripts were sequenced because the isolated RNA had all been reverse transcribed beforehand. Method: immunoSEQ multiplex PCR; TCRdb's copy keeps in-frame clones and lacks some. This table holds approximately 600,000 clones, 9.5% to 15% found once. The ends were cut back, 5 bases at V and 0 bases at J, with 13 bases in the middle. From germline, CDR1 is SNHLY and CDR2 FYNNEI. The CDR3 consists of 15 residues. For this clone: Antigen: not known.

Via the markers CD45RO/CCR7/CD25/CD127/CD95/CD27, stem cell-like memory, regulatory, central memory and naive CD4+ cells were sorted. Every sorted population was more than 95% pure. The receptor was derived from a man in his thirties or forties with type 1 diabetes. Sequenced sample: naive CD4+ T cells from blood. The chain links TRBV2 to TRBJ1-2; D gene unclear. CDR3: CASSPLSGANYGYTF. CDR3 DNA sequence: TGTGCCAGCAGTCCTTTGTCAGGAGCTAACTATGGCTACACCTTC.